This TCR beta chain is from a study of blood T cell repertoires in COVID-19. About the study: COVID-19 samples, acute and convalescent, were from the United States, Italy and Spain. T cells, B-cell-depleted T cells, or PBMCs provided the cDNA or gDNA that served as material.

V lost 8 bases to trimming and J lost 1 base, with 14 bases between them. The length of the CDR3 is 13 residues. Germline V gives CDR1 SQVTM, CDR2 ANQGSEA. Repertoires were generated with immunoSEQ multiplex PCR, while TCRdb's copy carries only in-frame clones and drops some. The profile covers 95,000 to 150,000 clones, with 70% to 90% appearing a single time and roughly 1.4% taken by the ten largest. This TCR came from a human donor in a cohort sampled during active COVID-19. Sequencing was carried out using peripheral blood. The chain links TRBV29-1 to TRBJ2-5; maybe TRBD2 (5 bases). The CDR3 loop is CSTGRLRQETQYF. DNA of the CDR3: TGCAGCACTGGCCGACTACGCCAAGAGACCCAGTACTTC.